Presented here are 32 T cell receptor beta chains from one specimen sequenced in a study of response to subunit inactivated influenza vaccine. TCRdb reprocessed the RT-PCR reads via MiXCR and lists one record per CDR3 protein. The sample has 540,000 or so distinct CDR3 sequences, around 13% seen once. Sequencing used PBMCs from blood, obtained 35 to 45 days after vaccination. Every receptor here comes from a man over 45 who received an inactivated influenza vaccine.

CDR3 protein: CASSPTSGPSTLEQYF. The DNA for the CDR3 is TGTGCCAGCAGCCCAACTAGCGGGCCCTCTACTCTCGAGCAGTACTTC. J is TRBJ2-7 and V is TRBV7-2, with 9 bases fitting TRBD2. The junction had 14 bases not matched to a gene; V was cut back by 5 bases and J by 6 bases. The CDR3 runs to 16 residues. CDR1 SGHTA and CDR2 FQGNSA come from the germline V gene.

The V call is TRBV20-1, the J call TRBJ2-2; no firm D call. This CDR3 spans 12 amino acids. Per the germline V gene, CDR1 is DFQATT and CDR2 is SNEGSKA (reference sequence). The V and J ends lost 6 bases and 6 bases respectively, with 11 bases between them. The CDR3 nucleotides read TGCAGTGCAAGCCCGTCCCCCGGGGAGCTGTTTTTT. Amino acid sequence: CSASPSPGELFF.

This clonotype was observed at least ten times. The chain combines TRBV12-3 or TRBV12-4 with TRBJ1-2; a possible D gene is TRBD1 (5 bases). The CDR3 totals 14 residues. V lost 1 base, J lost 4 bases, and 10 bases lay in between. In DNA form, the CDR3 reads TGTGCCAGCAGTTTAGGGCAGGGCCCCTATGGCTACACCTTC. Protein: CASSLGQGPYGYTF.

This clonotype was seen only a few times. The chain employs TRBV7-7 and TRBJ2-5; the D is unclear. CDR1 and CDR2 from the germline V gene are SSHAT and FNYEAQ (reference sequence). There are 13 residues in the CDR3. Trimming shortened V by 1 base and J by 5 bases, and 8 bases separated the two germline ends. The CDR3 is CASSLGVLETQYF. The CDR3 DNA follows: TGTGCCAGCAGCTTAGGGGTTCTGGAGACCCAGTACTTC.

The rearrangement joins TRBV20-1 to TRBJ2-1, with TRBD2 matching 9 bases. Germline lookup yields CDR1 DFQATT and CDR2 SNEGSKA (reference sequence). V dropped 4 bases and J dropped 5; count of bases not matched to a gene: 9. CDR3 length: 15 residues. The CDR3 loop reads CSAIPAGGLNNEQFF. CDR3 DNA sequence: TGCAGTGCTATCCCAGCGGGGGGTCTAAACAATGAGCAGTTCTTC.

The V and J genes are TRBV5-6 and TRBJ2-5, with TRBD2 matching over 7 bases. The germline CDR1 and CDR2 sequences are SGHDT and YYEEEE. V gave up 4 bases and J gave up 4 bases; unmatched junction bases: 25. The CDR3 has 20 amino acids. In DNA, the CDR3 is TGTGCCAGCAGCATTTGGATGCGTGGGGGTCCAGCGGGGTACAGAGAGACCCAGTACTTC. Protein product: CASSIWMRGGPAGYRETQYF. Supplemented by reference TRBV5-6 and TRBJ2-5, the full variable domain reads DAGVTQSPTHLIKTRGQQVTLRCSPKSGHDTVSWYQQALGQGPQFIFQYYEEEERQRGNFPDRFSGHQFPNYSSELNVNALLLGDSALYLCASSIWMRGGPAGYRETQYFGPGTRLLVL.

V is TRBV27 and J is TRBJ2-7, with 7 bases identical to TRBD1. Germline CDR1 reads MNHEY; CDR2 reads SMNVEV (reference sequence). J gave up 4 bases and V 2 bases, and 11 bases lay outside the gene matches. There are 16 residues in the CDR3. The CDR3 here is CASSLGARGSIYEQYF. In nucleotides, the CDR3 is TGTGCCAGCAGTTTAGGGGCCAGGGGGTCGATTTACGAGCAGTACTTC.

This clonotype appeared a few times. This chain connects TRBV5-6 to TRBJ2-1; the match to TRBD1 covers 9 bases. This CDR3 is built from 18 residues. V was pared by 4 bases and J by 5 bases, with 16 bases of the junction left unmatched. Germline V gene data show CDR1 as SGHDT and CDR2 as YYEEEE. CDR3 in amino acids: CASSARDRVFMVDNEQFF. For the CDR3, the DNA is TGTGCCAGCAGCGCCCGGGACAGGGTCTTTATGGTTGACAATGAGCAGTTCTTC. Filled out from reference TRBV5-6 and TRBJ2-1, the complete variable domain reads DAGVTQSPTHLIKTRGQQVTLRCSPKSGHDTVSWYQQALGQGPQFIFQYYEEEERQRGNFPDRFSGHQFPNYSSELNVNALLLGDSALYLCASSARDRVFMVDNEQFFGPGTRLTVL.

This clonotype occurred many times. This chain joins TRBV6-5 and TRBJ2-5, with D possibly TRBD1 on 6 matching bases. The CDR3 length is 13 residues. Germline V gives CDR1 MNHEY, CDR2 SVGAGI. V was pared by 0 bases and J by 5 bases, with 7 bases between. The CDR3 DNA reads TGTGCCAGCAGTTACTCGAGGGGGGAGACCCAGTACTTC. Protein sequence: CASSYSRGETQYF.

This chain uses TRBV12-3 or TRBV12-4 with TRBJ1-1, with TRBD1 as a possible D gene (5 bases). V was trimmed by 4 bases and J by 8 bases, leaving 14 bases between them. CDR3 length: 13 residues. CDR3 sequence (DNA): TGTGCCAGCAGTTCGGGGGGGGTCAGCGAAGCTTTCTTT. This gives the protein CASSSGGVSEAFF.

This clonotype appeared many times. The CDR3 coding sequence is TGTGCCAGCAGCCAAACGGTTGGGCCTCTCTCCTACGAGCAGTACTTC. This gives the protein CASSQTVGPLSYEQYF. The chain recombines TRBV14 with TRBJ2-7; no reliable D call. Trimming shortened V by 2 bases and J by 0 bases, and 14 bases separated the two germline ends. This CDR3 spans 16 amino acids. Germline lookup yields CDR1 SGHDN and CDR2 FVKESK.

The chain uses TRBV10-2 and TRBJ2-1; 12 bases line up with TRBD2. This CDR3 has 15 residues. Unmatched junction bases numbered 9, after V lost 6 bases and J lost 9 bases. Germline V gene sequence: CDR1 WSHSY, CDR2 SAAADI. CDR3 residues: CASRGLAGGPIEQFF. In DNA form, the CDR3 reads TGCGCCAGCAGGGGCCTAGCGGGGGGGCCGATTGAGCAGTTCTTC.

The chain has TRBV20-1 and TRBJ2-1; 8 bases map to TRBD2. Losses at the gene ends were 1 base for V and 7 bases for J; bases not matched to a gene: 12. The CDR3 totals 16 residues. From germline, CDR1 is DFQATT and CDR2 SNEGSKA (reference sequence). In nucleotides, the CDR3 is TGCAGTGCTAGAGCCTACTCGGGGGGGCCCTGGAATGAGCAGTTCTTC. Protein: CSARAYSGGPWNEQFF.

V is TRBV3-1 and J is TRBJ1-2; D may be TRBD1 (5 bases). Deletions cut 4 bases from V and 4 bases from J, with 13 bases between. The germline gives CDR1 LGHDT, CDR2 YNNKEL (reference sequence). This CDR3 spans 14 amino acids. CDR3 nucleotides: TGTGCCAGCAGCCCTTACAGGAAGTCCTATGGCTACACCTTC. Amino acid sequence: CASSPYRKSYGYTF.

The CDR3 nucleotides read TGTGCCAGCAGTTTTGGGAGTATGAACACTGAAGCTTTCTTT. Amino acid sequence: CASSFGSMNTEAFF. This chain joins TRBV12-3 or TRBV12-4 and TRBJ1-1; D is unclear. This CDR3 has 14 amino acids. V lost 3 bases, J lost 0 bases, and 8 bases lay in between.

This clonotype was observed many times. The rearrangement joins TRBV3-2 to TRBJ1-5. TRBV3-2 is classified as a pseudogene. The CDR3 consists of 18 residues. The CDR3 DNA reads TGTGCCAGCAGCCAAGGGACGGACCCCTCCCCCCATAATCAGCCCCAGCATTTT. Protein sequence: CASSQGTDPSPHNQPQHF.

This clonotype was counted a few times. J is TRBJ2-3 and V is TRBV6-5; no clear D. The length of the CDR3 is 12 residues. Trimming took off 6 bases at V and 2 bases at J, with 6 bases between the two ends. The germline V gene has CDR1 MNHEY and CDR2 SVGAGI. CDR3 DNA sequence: TGTGCCAGCAGGGCAGACACAGATACGCAGTATTTT. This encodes CASRADTDTQYF.

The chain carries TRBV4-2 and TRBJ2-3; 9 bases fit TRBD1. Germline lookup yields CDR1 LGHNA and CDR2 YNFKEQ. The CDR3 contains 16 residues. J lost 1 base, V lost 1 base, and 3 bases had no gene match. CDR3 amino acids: CASSQARDRGTDTQYF. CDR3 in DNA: TGTGCCAGCAGCCAAGCCCGGGACAGGGGCACAGATACGCAGTATTTT.

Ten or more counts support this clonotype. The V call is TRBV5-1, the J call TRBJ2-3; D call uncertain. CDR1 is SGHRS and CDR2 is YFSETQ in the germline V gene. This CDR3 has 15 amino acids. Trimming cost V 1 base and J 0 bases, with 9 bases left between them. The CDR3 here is CASSLTALSTDTQYF. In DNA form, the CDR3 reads TGCGCCAGCAGCTTGACAGCGTTGAGCACAGATACGCAGTATTTT.

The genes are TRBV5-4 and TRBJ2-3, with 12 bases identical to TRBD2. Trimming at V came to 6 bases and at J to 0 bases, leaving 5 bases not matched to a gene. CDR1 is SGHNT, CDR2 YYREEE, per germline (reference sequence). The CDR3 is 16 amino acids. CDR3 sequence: CASKLAGGISTDTQYF. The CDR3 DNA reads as TGTGCCAGCAAACTAGCGGGGGGTATTAGCACAGATACGCAGTATTTT. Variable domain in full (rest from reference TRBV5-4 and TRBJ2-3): ETGVTQSPTHLIKTRGQQVTLRCSSQSGHNTVSWYQQALGQGPQFIFQYYREEENGRGNFPPRFSGLQFPNYSSELNVNALELDDSALYLCASKLAGGISTDTQYFGPGTRLTVL.

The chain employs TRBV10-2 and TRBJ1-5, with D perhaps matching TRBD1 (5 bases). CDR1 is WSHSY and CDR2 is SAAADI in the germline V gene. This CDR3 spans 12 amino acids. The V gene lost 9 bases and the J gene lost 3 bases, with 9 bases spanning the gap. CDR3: CASQGPNQPQHF. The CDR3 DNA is TGCGCCAGTCAGGGTCCCAATCAGCCCCAGCATTTT.

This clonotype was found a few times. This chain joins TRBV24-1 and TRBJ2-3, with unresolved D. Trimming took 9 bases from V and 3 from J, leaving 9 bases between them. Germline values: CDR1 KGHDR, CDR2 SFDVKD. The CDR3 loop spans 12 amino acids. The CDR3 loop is CATLQPTDTQYF. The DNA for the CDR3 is TGTGCCACCTTACAGCCAACAGATACGCAGTATTTT.

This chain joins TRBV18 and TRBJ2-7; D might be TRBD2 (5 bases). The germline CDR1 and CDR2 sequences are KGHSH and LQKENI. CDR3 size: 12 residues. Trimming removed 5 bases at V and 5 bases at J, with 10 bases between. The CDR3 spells CASSARVDEQYF. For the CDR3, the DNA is TGTGCCAGCTCAGCGAGGGTAGACGAGCAGTACTTC.

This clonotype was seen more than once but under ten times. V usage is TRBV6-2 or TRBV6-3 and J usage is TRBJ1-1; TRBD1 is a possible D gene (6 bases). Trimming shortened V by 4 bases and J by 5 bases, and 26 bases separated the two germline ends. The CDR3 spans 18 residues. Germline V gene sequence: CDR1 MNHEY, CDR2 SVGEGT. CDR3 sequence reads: CASSFARDKVPLGTEAFF. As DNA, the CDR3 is TGTGCCAGCAGTTTCGCCCGGGACAAGGTCCCCCTCGGAACTGAAGCTTTCTTT.

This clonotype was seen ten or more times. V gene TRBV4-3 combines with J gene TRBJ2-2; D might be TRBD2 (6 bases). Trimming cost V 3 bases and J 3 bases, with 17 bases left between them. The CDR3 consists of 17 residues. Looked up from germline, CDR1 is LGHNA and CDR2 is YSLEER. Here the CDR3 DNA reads TGCGCCAGCAGCCAGGCTCTCAGCGGGCAGTACACCGGGGAGCTGTTTTTT. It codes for CASSQALSGQYTGELFF.

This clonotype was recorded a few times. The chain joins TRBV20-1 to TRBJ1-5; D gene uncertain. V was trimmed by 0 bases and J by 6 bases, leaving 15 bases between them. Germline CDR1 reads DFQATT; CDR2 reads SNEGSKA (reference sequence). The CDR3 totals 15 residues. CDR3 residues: CSARDQGPGFQPQHF. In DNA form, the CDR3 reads TGCAGTGCTAGAGATCAAGGGCCGGGGTTTCAGCCCCAGCATTTT.

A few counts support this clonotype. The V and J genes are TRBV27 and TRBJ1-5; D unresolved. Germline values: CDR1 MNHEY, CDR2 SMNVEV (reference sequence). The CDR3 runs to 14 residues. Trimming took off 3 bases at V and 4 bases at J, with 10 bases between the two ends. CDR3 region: CASSLWGGNQPQHF. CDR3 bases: TGTGCCAGCAGTTTGTGGGGAGGGAATCAGCCCCAGCATTTT.

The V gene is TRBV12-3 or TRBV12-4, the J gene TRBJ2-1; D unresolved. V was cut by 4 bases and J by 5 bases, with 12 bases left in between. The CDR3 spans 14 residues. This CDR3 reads CASSSHDQDNEQFF. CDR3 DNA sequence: TGTGCCAGCAGTTCCCACGACCAAGACAATGAGCAGTTCTTC.

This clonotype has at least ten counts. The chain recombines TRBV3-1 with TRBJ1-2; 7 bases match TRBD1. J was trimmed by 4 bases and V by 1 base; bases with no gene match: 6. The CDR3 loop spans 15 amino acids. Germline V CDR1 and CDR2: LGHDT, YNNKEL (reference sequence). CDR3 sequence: CASSQATGVVYGYTF. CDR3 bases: TGTGCCAGCAGCCAAGCCACAGGGGTGGTCTATGGCTACACCTTC.

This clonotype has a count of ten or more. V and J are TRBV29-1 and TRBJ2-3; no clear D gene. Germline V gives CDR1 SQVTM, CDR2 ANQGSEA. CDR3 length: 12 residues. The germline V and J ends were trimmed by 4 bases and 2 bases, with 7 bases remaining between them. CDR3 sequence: CSVGRPTDTQYF. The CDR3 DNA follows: TGCAGCGTTGGTAGACCCACAGATACGCAGTATTTT.

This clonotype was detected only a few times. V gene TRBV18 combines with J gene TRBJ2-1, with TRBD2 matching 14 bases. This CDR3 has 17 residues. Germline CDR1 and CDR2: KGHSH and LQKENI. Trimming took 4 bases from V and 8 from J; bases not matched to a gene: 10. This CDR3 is CASSRPTSGRALHEQFF. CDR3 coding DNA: TGTGCCAGCTCACGGCCGACTAGCGGGAGGGCCTTGCATGAGCAGTTCTTC.

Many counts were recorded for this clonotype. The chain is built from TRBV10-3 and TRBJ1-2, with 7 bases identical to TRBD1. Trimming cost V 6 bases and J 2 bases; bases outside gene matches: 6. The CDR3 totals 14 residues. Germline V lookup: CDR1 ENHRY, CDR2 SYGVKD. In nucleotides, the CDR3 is TGTGCCATCAGAGTGACAGGGATAAACTATGGCTACACCTTC. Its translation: CAIRVTGINYGYTF.